Sequencing of this TCR beta chain was carried out in a study of shared clonotypes between healthy human individuals. Study at large: Each donor's CD8 memory used one plate, CD8 naive two, each CD4 subset three. Study results and limitations: Generally, estimated richness proved larger in naive subsets than it did in memory subsets.

The table came from immunoSEQ multiplex PCR; TCRdb's copy has only in-frame clones and leaves some out. The sample carries 1.6 million or so clones, 98% to 99% recorded once. This CDR3 region has 17 residues. Germline V gives CDR1 SGHAT, CDR2 FQNNGV. V was shortened by 5 bases and J by 0 bases, with 18 bases between the two germline ends. CD4+ cell separation produced CD45RA+ naive and CD45RA-negative memory subsets. As for this clone: Its antigen remains unidentified.

Sequencing input: naive CD4+ T cells sorted from blood. The subset: CD45RA+ positively selected. The rearrangement uses TRBV11-2 and TRBJ2-3; the D is unclear. The sequence was collected from a man aged 25 to 45 in good health. CDR3 DNA sequence: TGTGCCAGCAGCCCCCTCTCGGTGGCGGAGAGCACAGATACGCAGTATTTT. The encoded protein is CASSPLSVAESTDTQYF. Together with reference TRBV11-2 and TRBJ2-3, the CDR3 gives the full variable domain: EAGVAQSPRYKIIEKRQSVAFWCNPISGHATLYWYQQILGQGPKLLIQFQNNGVVDDSQLPKDRFSAERLKGVDSTLKIQPAKLEDSAVYLCASSPLSVAESTDTQYFGPGTRLTVL.